This is a list of T cell receptor beta chains from one sample in a study of shared clonotypes between healthy human individuals. The method was immunoSEQ multiplex PCR; TCRdb's version includes in-frame clones alone and lacks a portion of them. The sample yields about 450,000 clones, 75% to 85% seen once. Sequencing used PBMCs. The receptors shown here come from a woman between 40 and 50 years old in good health. Some clones in this sample may be carry-over from other donors' samples. Both conserved end residues are part of each CDR3. D genes are given only for firm matches. Clone size is stated in some rows and not others, as once, few, many or a class when expanded.

d_gene	v_gene	len	j_gene	abundance	CDR3aa	CDR3nt
NA	TRBV28	12	TRBJ1-2	NA	CASSFPIRGYTF	TGTGCCAGCAGTTTCCCTATTCGCGGCTACACCTTC
NA	TRBV6-5	12	TRBJ2-1	NA	CASSPTGGEQFF	TGTGCCAGCAGTCCAACTGGGGGTGAGCAGTTCTTC
NA	TRBV19	12	TRBJ1-1	NA	CASSMGFGEAFF	TGTGCCAGTAGTATGGGGTTTGGGGAAGCTTTCTTT
NA	TRBV6-1	12	TRBJ1-2	NA	CASSRQDNGYTF	TGTGCCAGCAGCCGACAGGACAATGGCTACACCTTC
TRBD1	TRBV18	14	TRBJ2-5	NA	CASSQGQAQETQYF	TGTGCCAGCTCGCAGGGACAGGCCCAAGAGACCCAGTACTTC
TRBD1	TRBV15	13	TRBJ2-7	NA	CATSRGQGLEQYF	TGTGCCACCAGCAGAGGACAGGGATTAGAGCAGTACTTC
NA	TRBV6-1	16	TRBJ2-6	NA	CASSESSFSGANVLTF	TGTGCCAGCAGTGAATCGTCATTCTCTGGGGCCAACGTCCTGACTTTC
NA	TRBV5-1	14	TRBJ1-1	NA	CASSARLRDTEAFF	TGCGCCAGCAGCGCGAGGTTAAGGGACACTGAAGCTTTCTTT
TRBD2	TRBV2	14	TRBJ2-3	NA	CASTRTSGEDTQYF	TGTGCCAGCACTCGGACTAGCGGGGAAGATACGCAGTATTTT
NA	TRBV19	12	TRBJ1-1	NA	CAGSIQHSEAFF	TGTGCCGGTAGTATCCAGCACAGTGAAGCTTTCTTT
NA	TRBV5-6	14	TRBJ2-1	NA	CASSFGNEGDEQFF	TGTGCCAGCAGCTTTGGGAACGAGGGCGATGAGCAGTTCTTC
NA	TRBV5-6	14	TRBJ1-2	few	CASSFSGGGGGYTF	TGTGCCAGCAGCTTCTCAGGCGGCGGGGGTGGCTACACCTTC